This T cell receptor beta chain was identified during a study of blood T cells in healthy people across ages. About the study: Through template switching, about one barcoded beta molecule was captured per two T cells, as measured in model experiments.

General study findings and limits: Long-lived donors had more naive CD4+ cells and higher diversity than aged donors. Estimated diversity across one million T cells was deemed an underestimate.

Germline V gene data show CDR1 as MDHEN and CDR2 as SYDVKM. Trimming shortened V by 7 bases and J by 3 bases, and 19 bases separated the two germline ends. The CDR3 is 16 residues long. Extractions gave at least 6 micrograms of total RNA per sample. It was with a sample-barcoded 5' primer and a J-beta primer mix that a second PCR of about 7 to 12 cycles was run. In TCRdb, the 5' RACE reads were re-called with MiXCR into one record per CDR3 protein. The sample lists about 1.5 million distinct CDR3 sequences, 35% to 45% occurring once. A note on this clonotype: Its antigen is not identified.

Material for sequencing was blood. The V call is TRBV28, the J call TRBJ2-1, with D tentatively TRBD1 (6 bases). The TCR comes from a woman under 30 in good health. The CDR3 nucleotides are TGTGCCAGCATCCCTCAGGGGATGGGCCTCTACAATGAGCAGTTCTTC. Amino acid sequence: CASIPQGMGLYNEQFF.